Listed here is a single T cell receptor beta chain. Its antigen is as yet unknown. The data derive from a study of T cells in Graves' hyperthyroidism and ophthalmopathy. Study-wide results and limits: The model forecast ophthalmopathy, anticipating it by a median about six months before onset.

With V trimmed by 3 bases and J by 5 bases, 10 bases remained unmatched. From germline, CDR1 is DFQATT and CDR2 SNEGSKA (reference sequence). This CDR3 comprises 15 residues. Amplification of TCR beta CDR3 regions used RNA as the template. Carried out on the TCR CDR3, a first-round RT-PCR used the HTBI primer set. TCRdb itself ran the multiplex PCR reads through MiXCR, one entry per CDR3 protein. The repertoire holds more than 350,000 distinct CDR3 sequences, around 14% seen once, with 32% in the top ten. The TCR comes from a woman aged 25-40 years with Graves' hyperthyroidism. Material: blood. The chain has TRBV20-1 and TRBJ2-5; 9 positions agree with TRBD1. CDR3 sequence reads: CSARSLQGAWETQYF. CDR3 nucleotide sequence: TGCAGTGCTAGGTCTCTACAGGGGGCATGGGAGACCCAGTACTTC.